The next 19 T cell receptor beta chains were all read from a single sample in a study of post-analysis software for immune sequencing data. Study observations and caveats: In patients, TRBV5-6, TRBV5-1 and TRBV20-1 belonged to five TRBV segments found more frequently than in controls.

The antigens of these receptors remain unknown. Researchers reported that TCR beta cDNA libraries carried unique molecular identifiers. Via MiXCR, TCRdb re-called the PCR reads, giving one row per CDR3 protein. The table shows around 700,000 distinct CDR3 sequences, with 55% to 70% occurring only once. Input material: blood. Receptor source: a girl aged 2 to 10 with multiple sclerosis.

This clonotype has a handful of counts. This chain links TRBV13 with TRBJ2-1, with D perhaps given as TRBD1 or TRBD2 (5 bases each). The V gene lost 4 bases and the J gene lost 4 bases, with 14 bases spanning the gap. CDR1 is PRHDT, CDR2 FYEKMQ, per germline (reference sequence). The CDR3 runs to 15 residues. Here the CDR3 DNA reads TGTGCCAGCAGCTCCGGGACCTCCTTTTACAATGAGCAGTTCTTC. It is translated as CASSSGTSFYNEQFF.

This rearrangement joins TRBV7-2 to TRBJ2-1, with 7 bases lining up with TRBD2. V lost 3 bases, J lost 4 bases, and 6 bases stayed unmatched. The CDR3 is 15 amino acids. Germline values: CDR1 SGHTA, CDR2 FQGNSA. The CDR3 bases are TGTGCCAGCAGCTTCGGCGGGAGCAAGTACAATGAGCAGTTCTTC. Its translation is CASSFGGSKYNEQFF.

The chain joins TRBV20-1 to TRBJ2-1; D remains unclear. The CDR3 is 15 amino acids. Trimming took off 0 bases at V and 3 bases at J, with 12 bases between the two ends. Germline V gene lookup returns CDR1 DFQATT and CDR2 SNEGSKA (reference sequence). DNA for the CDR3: TGCAGTGCTAGAGAGCCGCGGACGGGCTACAATGAGCAGTTCTTC. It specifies CSAREPRTGYNEQFF.

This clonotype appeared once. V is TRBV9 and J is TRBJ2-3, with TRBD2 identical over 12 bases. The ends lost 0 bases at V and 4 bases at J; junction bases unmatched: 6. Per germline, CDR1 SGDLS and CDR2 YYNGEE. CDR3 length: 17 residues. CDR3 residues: CASSVVTSGRGADTQYF. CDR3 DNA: TGTGCCAGCAGCGTAGTGACTAGCGGGAGAGGCGCAGATACGCAGTATTTT. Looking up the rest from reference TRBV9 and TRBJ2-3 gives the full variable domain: DSGVTQTPKHLITATGQRVTLRCSPRSGDLSVYWYQQSLDQGLQFLIQYYNGEERAKGNILERFSAQQFPDLHSELNLSSLELGDSALYFCASSVVTSGRGADTQYFGPGTRLTVL.

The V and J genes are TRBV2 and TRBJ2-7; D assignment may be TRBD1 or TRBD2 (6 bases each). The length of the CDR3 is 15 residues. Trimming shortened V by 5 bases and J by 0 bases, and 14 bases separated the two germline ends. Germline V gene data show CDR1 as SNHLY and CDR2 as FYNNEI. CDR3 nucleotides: TGTGCCAGCAGTAGACGGGGGCGCAACTCCTACGAGCAGTACTTC. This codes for CASSRRGRNSYEQYF.

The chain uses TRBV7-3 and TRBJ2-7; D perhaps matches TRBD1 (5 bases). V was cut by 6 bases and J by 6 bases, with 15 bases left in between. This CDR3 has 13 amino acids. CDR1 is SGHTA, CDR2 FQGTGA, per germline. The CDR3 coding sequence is TGTGCCAGCAGGCCGACAGTTAACGGCGAGCAGTACTTC. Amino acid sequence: CASRPTVNGEQYF.

The CDR3 DNA follows: TGTGCTAGTGGTTTTCTGGCGGGAGTTTGGGAGACCCAGTACTTC. Amino acids: CASGFLAGVWETQYF. This chain uses TRBV12-5 with TRBJ2-5, with 7 bases identical to TRBD2. V shed 3 bases and J 5 bases; nucleotides not matched to a gene: 9. There are 15 residues in the CDR3. Germline lookup yields CDR1 LGHNT and CDR2 FRNRAP.

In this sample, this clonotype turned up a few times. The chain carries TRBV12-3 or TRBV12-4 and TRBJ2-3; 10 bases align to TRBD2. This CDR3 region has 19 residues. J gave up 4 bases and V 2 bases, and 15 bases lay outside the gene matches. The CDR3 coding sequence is TGTGCCAGCAGTTTACTGAGGGCTAGCGGGGGACCGAGGGCAGATACGCAGTATTTT. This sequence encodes CASSLLRASGGPRADTQYF.

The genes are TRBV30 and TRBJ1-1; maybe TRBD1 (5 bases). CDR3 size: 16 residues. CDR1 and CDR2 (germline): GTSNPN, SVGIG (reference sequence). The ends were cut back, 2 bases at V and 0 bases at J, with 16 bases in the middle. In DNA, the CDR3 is TGTGCCTGGAGTCCCCCTGGGGCCGGGGTGAACACTGAAGCTTTCTTT. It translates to CAWSPPGAGVNTEAFF.

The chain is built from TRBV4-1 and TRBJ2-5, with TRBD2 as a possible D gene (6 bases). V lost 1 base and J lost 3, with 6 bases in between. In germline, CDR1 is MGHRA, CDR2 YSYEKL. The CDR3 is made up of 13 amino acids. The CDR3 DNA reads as TGCGCCAGCAGCCAAGCTAGCGAAGAGACCCAGTACTTC. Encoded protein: CASSQASEETQYF.

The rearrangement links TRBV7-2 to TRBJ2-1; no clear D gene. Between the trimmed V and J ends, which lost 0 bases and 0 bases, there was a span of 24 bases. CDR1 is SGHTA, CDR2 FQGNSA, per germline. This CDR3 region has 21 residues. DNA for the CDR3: TGTGCCAGCAGCTTAGCGTCGCTACGGATTACCGTTTCTAGCTCCTACAATGAGCAGTTCTTC. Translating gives CASSLASLRITVSSSYNEQFF. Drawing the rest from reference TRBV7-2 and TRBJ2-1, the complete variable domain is GAGVSQSPSNKVTEKGKDVELRCDPISGHTALYWYRQSLGQGLEFLIYFQGNSAPDKSGLPSDRFSAERTGGSVSTLTIQRTQQEDSAVYLCASSLASLRITVSSSYNEQFFGPGTRLTVL.

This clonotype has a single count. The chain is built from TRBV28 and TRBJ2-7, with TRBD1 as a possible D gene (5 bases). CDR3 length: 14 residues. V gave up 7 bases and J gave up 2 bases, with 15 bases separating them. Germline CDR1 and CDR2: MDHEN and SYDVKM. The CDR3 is CASNQGGYAYEQYF. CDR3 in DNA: TGTGCCAGCAACCAGGGTGGGTATGCCTACGAGCAGTACTTC.

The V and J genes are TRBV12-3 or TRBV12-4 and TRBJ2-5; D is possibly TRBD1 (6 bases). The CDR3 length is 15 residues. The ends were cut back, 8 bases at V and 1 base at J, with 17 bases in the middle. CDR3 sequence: CASSQTQGFQETQYF. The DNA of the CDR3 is TGTGCCAGCTCCCAGACCCAGGGGTTCCAAGAGACCCAGTACTTC.

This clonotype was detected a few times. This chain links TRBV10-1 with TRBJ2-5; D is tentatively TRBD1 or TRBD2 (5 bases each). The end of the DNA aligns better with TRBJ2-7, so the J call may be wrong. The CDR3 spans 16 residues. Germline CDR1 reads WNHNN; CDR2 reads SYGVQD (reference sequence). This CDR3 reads CASSESFGAGLDEQYF. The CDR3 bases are TGCGCCAGCAGTGAGTCTTTCGGGGCAGGGCTCGACGAGCAGTACTTC.

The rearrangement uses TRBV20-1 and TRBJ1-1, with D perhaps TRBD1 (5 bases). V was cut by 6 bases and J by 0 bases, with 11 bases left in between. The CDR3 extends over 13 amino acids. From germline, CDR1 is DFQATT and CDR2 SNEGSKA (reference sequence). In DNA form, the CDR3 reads TGCAGTGCAGGGGACCCATTGAACACTGAAGCTTTCTTT. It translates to CSAGDPLNTEAFF.

In DNA form, the CDR3 reads TGCAGCGTTGAGGGGAACGAGCAGTACTTC. It yields the protein CSVEGNEQYF. This rearrangement joins TRBV29-1 to TRBJ2-5; D remains ambiguous. The DNA end is a closer match to TRBJ2-7, so the J assignment may be wrong. The CDR3 loop spans 10 amino acids. Per germline, CDR1 SQVTM and CDR2 ANQGSEA.

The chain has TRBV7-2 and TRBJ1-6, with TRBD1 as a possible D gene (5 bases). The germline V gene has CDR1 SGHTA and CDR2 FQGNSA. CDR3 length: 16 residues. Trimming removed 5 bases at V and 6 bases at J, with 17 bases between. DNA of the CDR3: TGTGCCAGCAGCCCGGACGGGACTGTTTTTAATTCACCCCTCCACTTT. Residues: CASSPDGTVFNSPLHF.

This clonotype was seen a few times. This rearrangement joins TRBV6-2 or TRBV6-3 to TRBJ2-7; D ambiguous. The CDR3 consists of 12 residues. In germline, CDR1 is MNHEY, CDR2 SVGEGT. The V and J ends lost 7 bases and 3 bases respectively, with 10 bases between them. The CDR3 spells CASTDPSYEQYF. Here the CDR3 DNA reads TGTGCCAGCACCGACCCTAGCTACGAGCAGTACTTC.

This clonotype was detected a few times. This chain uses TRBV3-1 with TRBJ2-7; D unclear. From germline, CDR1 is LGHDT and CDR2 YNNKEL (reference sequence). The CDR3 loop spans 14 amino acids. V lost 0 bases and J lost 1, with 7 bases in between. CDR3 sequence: CASSQEGFSYEQYF. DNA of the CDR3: TGTGCCAGCAGCCAAGAGGGCTTTTCCTACGAGCAGTACTTC.